The clone carrying this T cell receptor (beta chain) has ten or more counts. The data stem from a study of blood T cell repertoires in COVID-19. Study background: The United States, Italy and Spain provided the acute and convalescent COVID-19 samples. T cells, B-cell-depleted T cells, or PBMCs provided the cDNA or gDNA that served as material.

As processed by the authors: Reference gene primer amplification in the assay estimated nucleated cell counts. Libraries were prepared by immunoSEQ multiplex PCR; TCRdb keeps only in-frame clonotypes and omits some of them. The V and J calls and clone size are taken from that table; D and trimming were inferred from the DNA. This table has about 270,000 clones, about 89% appearing once. V lost 3 bases and J 6 bases, leaving 20 bases between the germline ends. Germline lookup yields CDR1 LNHNV and CDR2 YYDKDF (reference sequence). The CDR3 is made up of 17 amino acids. The sample was peripheral blood. The sequence came from a man aged 35 to 55 who had recovered from COVID-19. This rearrangement joins TRBV15 to TRBJ1-4; weak D call: TRBD1 (5 bases). The CDR3 bases are TGTGCCACCAGCAGTGAAGGTCATGGGCGGGGGGATGAAAAACTGTTTTTT. Its protein is CATSSEGHGRGDEKLFF.